This T cell receptor beta chain was captured by sequencing in a study of T cell clones after liver transplantation. Background on the study: Three of the eight recipients were HCV-positive; the rest had non-autoimmune, non-viral transplant indications.

Germline V gene data show CDR1 as SGHTS and CDR2 as YDEGEE. The CDR3 length is 16 residues. The V and J ends lost 1 base and 5 bases, in that order; junction bases with no gene match: 6. Sequenced by immunoSEQ multiplex PCR; TCRdb stores in-frame clones only, minus some. The table lists roughly 100,000 clones, roughly four fifths of them singletons. This TCR was recovered from a human patient who received a liver transplant. Part of the T cells may come from the graft donor. This sample comprised CD4+ T cells from blood, obtained approximately 4 years after liver transplant. V and J are TRBV5-8 and TRBJ2-5; 12 nucleotides match TRBD1. CDR3 region: CASSLRGTGGAETQYF. CDR3 nucleotides: TGTGCCAGCAGCTTGAGGGGGACAGGGGGCGCGGAGACCCAGTACTTC.